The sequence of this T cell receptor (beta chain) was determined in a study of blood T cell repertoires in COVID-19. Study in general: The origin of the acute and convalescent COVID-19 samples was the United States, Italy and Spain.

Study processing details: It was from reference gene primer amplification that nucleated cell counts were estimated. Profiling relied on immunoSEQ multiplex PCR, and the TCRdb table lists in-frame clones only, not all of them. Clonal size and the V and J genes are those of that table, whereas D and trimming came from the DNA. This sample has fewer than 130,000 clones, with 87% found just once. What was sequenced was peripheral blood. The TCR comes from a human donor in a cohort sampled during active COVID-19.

CDR3 bases: TGTGCCAGCCACACCAGCTATAATTCACCCCTCCACTTT. Translating gives CASHTSYNSPLHF. J is TRBJ1-6 and V is TRBV19; no firm D call. This CDR3 spans 13 amino acids. Trimming took 9 bases from V and 3 from J, leaving 9 bases between them. Germline CDR1 is LNHDA and CDR2 is SQIVND (reference sequence).